Sequencing of this TCR beta chain was carried out in a study of T cell responses to AZD1222 COVID-19 vaccine. General study findings and limits: Vaccine-related CD4 TCRs covered spike, predominating at 160-218 and 743-854. Spike-specific TCR breadth and depth rose after two AZD1222 doses. The study reported that nearly half of spike-specific TCRs target unmutated variant regions.

Note on this clone: Antigen specificity is unknown.

The germline V gene encodes CDR1 SGHKS and CDR2 YYEKEE (reference sequence). The CDR3 runs 14 residues. Germline trimming cut 6 bases from V and 5 bases from J; bases unmatched to any gene: 5. Only in-frame clones appear in the TCRdb table, and some are missing; sequencing was by immunoSEQ multiplex PCR. The repertoire holds 95,000 to 110,000 clones, roughly nine tenths seen once, with roughly 3.3% in the top ten. The rearrangement joins TRBV5-5 to TRBJ1-4; TRBD1 aligns across 9 bases. The input for sequencing was peripheral blood, taken 28 days after the second dose of the MenACWY control vaccine. The clonotype originates from an adult who received the MenACWY meningococcal vaccine as a control. CDR3 DNA sequence: TGTGCCAGCACCCGACAGGGGGGGAATGAAAAACTGTTTTTT. This sequence encodes CASTRQGGNEKLFF. Filled out from reference TRBV5-5 and TRBJ1-4, the complete variable domain reads DAGVTQSPTHLIKTRGQQVTLRCSPISGHKSVSWYQQVLGQGPQFIFQYYEKEERGRGNFPDRFSARQFPNYSSELNVNALLLGDSALYLCASTRQGGNEKLFFGSGTQLSVL.